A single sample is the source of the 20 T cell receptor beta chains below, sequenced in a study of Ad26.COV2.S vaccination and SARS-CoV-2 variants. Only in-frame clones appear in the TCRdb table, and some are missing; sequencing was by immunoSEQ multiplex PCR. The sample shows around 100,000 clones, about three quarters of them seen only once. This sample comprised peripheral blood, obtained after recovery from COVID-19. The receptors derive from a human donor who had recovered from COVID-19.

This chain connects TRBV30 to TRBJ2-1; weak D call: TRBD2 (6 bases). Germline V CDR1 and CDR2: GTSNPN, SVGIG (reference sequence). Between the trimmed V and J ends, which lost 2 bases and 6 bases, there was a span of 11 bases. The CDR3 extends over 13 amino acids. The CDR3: CAWSPGGFNEQFF. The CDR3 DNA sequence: TGTGCCTGGAGTCCCGGAGGGTTCAATGAGCAGTTCTTC. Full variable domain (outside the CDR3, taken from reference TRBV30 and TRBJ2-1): SQTIHQWPATLVQPVGSPLSLECTVEGTSNPNLYWYRQAAGRGLQLLFYSVGIGQISSEVPQNLSASRPQDRQFILSSKKLLLSDSGFYLCAWSPGGFNEQFFGPGTRLTVL.

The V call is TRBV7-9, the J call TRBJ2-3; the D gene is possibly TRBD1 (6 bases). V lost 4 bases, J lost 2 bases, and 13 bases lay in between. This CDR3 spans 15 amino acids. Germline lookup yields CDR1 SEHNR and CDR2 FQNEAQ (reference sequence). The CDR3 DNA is TGTGCCAGCAGCTCCCGGACAGCAAACACAGATACGCAGTATTTT. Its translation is CASSSRTANTDTQYF.

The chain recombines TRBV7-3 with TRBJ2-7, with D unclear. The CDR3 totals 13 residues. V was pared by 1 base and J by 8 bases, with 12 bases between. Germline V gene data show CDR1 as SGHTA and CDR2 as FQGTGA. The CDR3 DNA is TGTGCCAGCAGCTTAAATTCCTTTGGACAGCAGTACTTC. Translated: CASSLNSFGQQYF. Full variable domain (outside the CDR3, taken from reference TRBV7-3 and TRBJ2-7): GAGVSQTPSNKVTEKGKYVELRCDPISGHTALYWYRQSLGQGPEFLIYFQGTGAADDSGLPNDRFFAVRPEGSVSTLKIQRTERGDSAVYLCASSLNSFGQQYFGPGTRLTVT.

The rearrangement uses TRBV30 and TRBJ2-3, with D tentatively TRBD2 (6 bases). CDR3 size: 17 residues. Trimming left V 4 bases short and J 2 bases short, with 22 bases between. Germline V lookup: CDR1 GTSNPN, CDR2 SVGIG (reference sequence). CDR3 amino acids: CAWTRGLTGIDTDTQYF. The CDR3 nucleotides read TGTGCCTGGACGCGGGGCTTGACCGGAATCGACACAGATACGCAGTATTTT. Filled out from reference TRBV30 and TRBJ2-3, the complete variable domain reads SQTIHQWPATLVQPVGSPLSLECTVEGTSNPNLYWYRQAAGRGLQLLFYSVGIGQISSEVPQNLSASRPQDRQFILSSKKLLLSDSGFYLCAWTRGLTGIDTDTQYFGPGTRLTVL.

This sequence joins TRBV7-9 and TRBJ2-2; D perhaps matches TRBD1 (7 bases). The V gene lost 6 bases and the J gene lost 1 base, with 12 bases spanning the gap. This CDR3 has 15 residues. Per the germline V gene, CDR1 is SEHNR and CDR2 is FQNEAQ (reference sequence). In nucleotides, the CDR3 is TGTGCCAGCAGACCAGGGGGGAGGAACACCGGGGAGCTGTTTTTT. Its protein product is CASRPGGRNTGELFF.

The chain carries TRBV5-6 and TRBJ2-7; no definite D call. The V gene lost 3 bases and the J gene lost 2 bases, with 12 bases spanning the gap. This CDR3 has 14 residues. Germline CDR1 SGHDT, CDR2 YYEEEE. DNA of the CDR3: TGTGCCAGCAGCTGGGCAATGATCCCCTACGAGCAGTACTTC. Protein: CASSWAMIPYEQYF.

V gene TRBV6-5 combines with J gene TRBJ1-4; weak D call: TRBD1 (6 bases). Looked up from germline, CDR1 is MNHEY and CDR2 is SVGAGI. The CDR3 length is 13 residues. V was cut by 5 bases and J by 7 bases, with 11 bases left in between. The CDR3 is CASSQQGGEKLFF. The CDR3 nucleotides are TGTGCCAGCAGTCAACAGGGTGGTGAAAAACTGTTTTTT.

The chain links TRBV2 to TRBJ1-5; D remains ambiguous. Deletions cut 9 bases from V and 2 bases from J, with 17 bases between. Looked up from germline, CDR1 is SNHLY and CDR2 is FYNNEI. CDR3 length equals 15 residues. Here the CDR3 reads CASSATGFGNQPQHF. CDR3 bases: TGTGCCAGTTCTGCGACCGGGTTTGGCAATCAGCCCCAGCATTTT. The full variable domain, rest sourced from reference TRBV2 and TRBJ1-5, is EPEVTQTPSHQVTQMGQEVILRCVPISNHLYFYWYRQILGQKVEFLVSFYNNEISEKSEIFDDQFSVERPDGSNFTLKIRSTKLEDSAMYFCASSATGFGNQPQHFGDGTRLSIL.

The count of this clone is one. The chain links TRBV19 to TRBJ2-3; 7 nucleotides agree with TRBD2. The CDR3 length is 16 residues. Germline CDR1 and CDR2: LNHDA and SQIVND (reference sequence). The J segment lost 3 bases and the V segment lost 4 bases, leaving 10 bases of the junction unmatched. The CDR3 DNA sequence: TGTGCCAGTAGTACCCGAGGAGCGGGGAGTACAGATACGCAGTATTTT. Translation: CASSTRGAGSTDTQYF.

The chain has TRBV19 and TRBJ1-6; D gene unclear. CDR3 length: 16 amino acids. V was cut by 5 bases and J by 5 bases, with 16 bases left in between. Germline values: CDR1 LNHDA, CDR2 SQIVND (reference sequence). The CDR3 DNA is TGTGCCAGTAGTCCTTACATGGCTAGACATAATTCACCCCTCCACTTT. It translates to CASSPYMARHNSPLHF. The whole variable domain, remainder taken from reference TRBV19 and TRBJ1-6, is DGGITQSPKYLFRKEGQNVTLSCEQNLNHDAMYWYRQDPGQGLRLIYYSQIVNDFQKGDIAEGYSVSREKKESFPLTVTSAQKNPTAFYLCASSPYMARHNSPLHFGNGTRLTVT.

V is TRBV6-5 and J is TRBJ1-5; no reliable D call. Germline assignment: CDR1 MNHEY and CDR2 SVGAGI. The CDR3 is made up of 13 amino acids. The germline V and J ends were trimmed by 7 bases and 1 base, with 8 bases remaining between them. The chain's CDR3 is CASTPGSNQPQHF. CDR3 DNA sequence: TGTGCCAGCACCCCGGGCAGCAATCAGCCCCAGCATTTT.

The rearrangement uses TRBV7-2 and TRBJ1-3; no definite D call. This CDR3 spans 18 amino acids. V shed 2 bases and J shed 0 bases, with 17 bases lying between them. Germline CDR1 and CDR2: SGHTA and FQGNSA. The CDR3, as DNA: TGTGCCAGCAGCTTACAAAGGGTCTCAGCAACCTCTGGAAACACCATATATTTT. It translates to CASSLQRVSATSGNTIYF.

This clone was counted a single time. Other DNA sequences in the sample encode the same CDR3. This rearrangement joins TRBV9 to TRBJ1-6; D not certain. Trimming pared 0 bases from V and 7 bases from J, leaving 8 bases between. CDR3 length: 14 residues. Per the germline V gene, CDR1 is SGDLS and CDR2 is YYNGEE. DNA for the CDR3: TGTGCCAGCAGCGTAGCAAGGTTGAATTCACCCCTCCACTTT. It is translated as CASSVARLNSPLHF.

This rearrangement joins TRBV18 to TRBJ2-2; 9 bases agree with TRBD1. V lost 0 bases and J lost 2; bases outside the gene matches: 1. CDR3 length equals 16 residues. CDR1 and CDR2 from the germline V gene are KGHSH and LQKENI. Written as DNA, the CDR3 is TGTGCCAGCTCACCACCGGGACAGGGCAACACCGGGGAGCTGTTTTTT. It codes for CASSPPGQGNTGELFF. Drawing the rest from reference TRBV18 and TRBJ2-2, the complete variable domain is NAGVMQNPRHLVRRRGQEARLRCSPMKGHSHVYWYRQLPEEGLKFMVYLQKENIIDESGMPKERFSAEFPKEGPSILRIQQVVRGDSAAYFCASSPPGQGNTGELFFGEGSRLTVL.

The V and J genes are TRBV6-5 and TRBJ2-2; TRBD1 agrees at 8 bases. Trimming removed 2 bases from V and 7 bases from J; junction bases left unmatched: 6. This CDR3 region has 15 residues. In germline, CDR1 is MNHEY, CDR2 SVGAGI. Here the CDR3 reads CASSYRTGQVGELFF. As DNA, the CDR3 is TGTGCCAGCAGTTACAGGACAGGGCAGGTCGGGGAGCTGTTTTTT.

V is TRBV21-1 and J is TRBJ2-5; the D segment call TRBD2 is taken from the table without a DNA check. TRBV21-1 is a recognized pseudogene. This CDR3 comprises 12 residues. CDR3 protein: CASSKPGETQYF. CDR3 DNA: TGTGCCAGCAGCAAACCCGGGGAGACCCAGTACTTC.

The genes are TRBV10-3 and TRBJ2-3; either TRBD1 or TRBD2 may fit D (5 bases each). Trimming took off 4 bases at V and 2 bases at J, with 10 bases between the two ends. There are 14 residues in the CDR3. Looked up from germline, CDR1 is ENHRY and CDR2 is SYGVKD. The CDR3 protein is CAISGEGTTDTQYF. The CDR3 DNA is TGTGCCATCAGTGGCGAGGGGACCACAGATACGCAGTATTTT.

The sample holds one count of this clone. CDR3 amino acids: CATSREGLAYSTDTQYF. The CDR3, as DNA: TGTGCCACCAGCAGAGAGGGTCTAGCTTACTCCACAGATACGCAGTATTTT. This chain joins TRBV15 and TRBJ2-3; TRBD2 is a possible D gene (5 bases). This CDR3 is 17 amino acids long. The germline V gene encodes CDR1 LNHNV and CDR2 YYDKDF (reference sequence). V was trimmed by 0 bases and J by 2 bases, leaving 15 bases between them.

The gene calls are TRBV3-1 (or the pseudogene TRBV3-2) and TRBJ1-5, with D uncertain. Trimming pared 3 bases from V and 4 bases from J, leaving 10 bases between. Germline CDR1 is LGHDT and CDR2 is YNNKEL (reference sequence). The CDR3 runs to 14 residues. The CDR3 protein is CASSQMIGNQPQHF. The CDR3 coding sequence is TGTGCCAGCAGCCAGATGATAGGGAATCAGCCCCAGCATTTT.

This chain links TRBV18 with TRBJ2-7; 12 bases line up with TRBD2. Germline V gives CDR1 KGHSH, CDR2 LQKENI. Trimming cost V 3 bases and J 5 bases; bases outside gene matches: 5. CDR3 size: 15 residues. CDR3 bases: TGTGCCAGCTCACCCCACCCTAGCGGGGGGGACGAGCAGTACTTC. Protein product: CASSPHPSGGDEQYF. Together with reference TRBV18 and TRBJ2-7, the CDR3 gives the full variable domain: NAGVMQNPRHLVRRRGQEARLRCSPMKGHSHVYWYRQLPEEGLKFMVYLQKENIIDESGMPKERFSAEFPKEGPSILRIQQVVRGDSAAYFCASSPHPSGGDEQYFGPGTRLTVT.